What follows are 31 T cell receptor beta chains derived from one specimen sequenced in a study of blood T cell repertoires in COVID-19. Clones were sequenced by immunoSEQ multiplex PCR, and TCRdb holds only the in-frame ones, with some missing. This table has roughly 100,000 clones, 65% to 80% appearing once. The material sequenced was peripheral blood. Receptors were obtained from a woman between 65 and 79 years old with acute or convalescent COVID-19.

The chain employs TRBV6-5 and TRBJ2-1, with 12 bases identical to TRBD2. This CDR3 has 15 residues. In germline, CDR1 is MNHEY, CDR2 SVGAGI. With V trimmed by 10 bases and J by 2 bases, 6 bases remained unmatched. CDR3 DNA sequence: TGTGCCATCCAGTCTAGCGGGGGGGCCTACAATGAGCAGTTCTTC. Amino acid sequence: CAIQSSGGAYNEQFF.

In this sample, this clone turned up a few times. The chain recombines TRBV5-4 with TRBJ1-2; 7 bases line up with TRBD1. Germline values: CDR1 SGHNT, CDR2 YYREEE (reference sequence). The CDR3 sequence is 13 residues long. V trimming: 4 bases; J trimming: 2 bases; junction bases outside the gene matches: 2. Written as DNA, the CDR3 is TGTGCCAGCAGCAAGGACAGGAACTATGGCTACACCTTC. Amino acid sequence: CASSKDRNYGYTF.

The genes are TRBV30 and TRBJ1-2; D might be TRBD1 (5 bases). Germline values: CDR1 GTSNPN, CDR2 SVGIG (reference sequence). Trimming stripped 4 bases from V and 4 bases from J, with 16 bases between. This CDR3 has 14 residues. The CDR3 loop reads CAWNPGEGVYGYTF. The CDR3 DNA is TGTGCCTGGAACCCGGGGGAGGGAGTCTATGGCTACACCTTC.

This chain links TRBV13 with TRBJ2-3, with D perhaps TRBD2 (6 bases). With 4 bases removed from V and 6 bases from J, the gap between germline ends came to 20 bases. The CDR3 covers 16 residues. Germline V gene sequence: CDR1 PRHDT, CDR2 FYEKMQ (reference sequence). The CDR3 loop reads CASSSIRLEEHDTQYF. The CDR3 region has the DNA TGTGCCAGCAGCTCCATTAGACTAGAGGAACACGATACGCAGTATTTT. Drawing the rest from reference TRBV13 and TRBJ2-3, the complete variable domain is AAGVIQSPRHLIKEKRETATLKCYPIPRHDTVYWYQQGPGQDPQFLISFYEKMQSDKGSIPDRFSAQQFSDYHSELNMSSLELGDSALYFCASSSIRLEEHDTQYFGPGTRLTVL.

This clone rates as medium-sized. At the DNA level, this CDR3 is encoded by other sequences in the same sample as well. J is TRBJ1-5 and V is TRBV11-2; D gene ambiguous. The CDR3 length is 14 residues. Germline CDR1 reads SGHAT; CDR2 reads FQNNGV. V was pared by 2 bases and J by 3 bases, with 8 bases between. CDR3: CASSLSGDNQPQHF. CDR3 bases: TGTGCCAGCAGCTTATCAGGCGACAATCAGCCCCAGCATTTT.

This clone has only one observation. This chain uses TRBV19 with TRBJ2-1; D remains ambiguous. The length of the CDR3 is 14 residues. From germline, CDR1 is LNHDA and CDR2 SQIVND (reference sequence). V lost 0 bases, J lost 5 bases, and 8 bases lay in between. As DNA, the CDR3 is TGTGCCAGTAGTATAGACCCAGCGAACAATGAGCAGTTCTTC. It codes for CASSIDPANNEQFF.

The rearrangement links TRBV20-1 to TRBJ1-1, with TRBD1 as a possible D gene (6 bases). Trimming pared 3 bases from V and 11 bases from J, leaving 16 bases between. The CDR3 runs to 12 residues. Germline V gives CDR1 DFQATT, CDR2 SNEGSKA (reference sequence). The CDR3 DNA sequence: TGCAGTGCTAGTAGAGACCAGGGGACGGCTTTCTTT. Its translation: CSASRDQGTAFF.

This clone was seen a few times. The chain links TRBV7-9 to TRBJ1-1, with a possible D match to TRBD1 (5 bases). V lost 5 bases and J lost 1, with 14 bases in between. The CDR3 loop spans 15 amino acids. CDR1 is SEHNR and CDR2 is FQNEAQ in the germline V gene (reference sequence). CDR3 sequence reads: CASSITGSPNTEAFF. For the CDR3, the DNA is TGTGCCAGCAGCATTACAGGTTCCCCGAACACTGAAGCTTTCTTT. The full variable domain, completed using reference TRBV7-9 and TRBJ1-1, is DTGVSQNPRHKITKRGQNVTFRCDPISEHNRLYWYRQTLGQGPEFLTYFQNEAQLEKSRLLSDRFSAERPKGSFSTLEIQRTEQGDSAMYLCASSITGSPNTEAFFGQGTRLTVV.

This clone was counted only a few times. CDR3 nucleotide sequence: TGTGCCAGCAGCCGCGACAGGGAAGGGCCCCAGCATTTT. Encoded protein: CASSRDREGPQHF. The V and J genes are TRBV6-5 and TRBJ1-5; 7 bases match TRBD1. With 6 bases clipped from V and 9 bases from J, the junction kept 8 bases outside the gene matches. The CDR3 loop spans 13 amino acids. The germline gives CDR1 MNHEY, CDR2 SVGAGI.

V usage is TRBV2 and J usage is TRBJ1-1; weak D call: TRBD1 (5 bases). The germline gives CDR1 SNHLY, CDR2 FYNNEI. The length of the CDR3 is 12 residues. V shed 7 bases and J shed 4 bases, with 10 bases lying between them. CDR3 sequence reads: CASTGDSTEAFF. The CDR3 bases are TGTGCCAGCACGGGGGATAGCACTGAAGCTTTCTTT.

This clone was recorded once. This chain links TRBV19 with TRBJ2-5; D might be TRBD2 (5 bases). V dropped 1 base and J dropped 5 bases, with 11 bases sitting between them. CDR1 is LNHDA, CDR2 SQIVND, per germline (reference sequence). The length of the CDR3 is 14 residues. In nucleotides, the CDR3 is TGTGCCAGTAGTATAGGTCTAGCTTCGGAGACCCAGTACTTC. It yields the protein CASSIGLASETQYF.

This clone was observed a few times. The chain combines TRBV4-3 with TRBJ2-7, with D maybe TRBD2 (5 bases). V lost 4 bases to trimming and J lost 3 bases, with 10 bases between them. Germline CDR1 LGHNA, CDR2 YSLEER. The CDR3 is 13 residues long. This CDR3 reads CASSLTRGYEQYF. The CDR3 DNA reads TGCGCCAGCAGCCTTACCCGGGGCTACGAGCAGTACTTC.

This clone was observed a single time. The chain couples TRBV3-1 (or the pseudogene TRBV3-2) to TRBJ1-6; 7 nucleotides agree with TRBD1. The CDR3 loop spans 16 amino acids. Germline V gives CDR1 LGHDT, CDR2 YNNKEL (reference sequence). Trimming removed 4 bases from V and 7 bases from J; junction bases left unmatched: 10. In DNA form, the CDR3 reads TGTGCCAGCAGCCGCGTGACAGGGAGCGTAAATTCACCCCTCCACTTT. It specifies CASSRVTGSVNSPLHF.

V usage is TRBV7-2 and J usage is TRBJ2-7; D gene unclear. CDR3 length equals 14 residues. Germline CDR1 reads SGHTA; CDR2 reads FQGNSA. Trimming removed 1 base at V and 1 base at J, with 8 bases between. Written as DNA, the CDR3 is TGTGCCAGCAGCTTAGACCACAGATCCTACGAGCAGTACTTC. Translating it yields CASSLDHRSYEQYF. Variable domain in full (rest from reference TRBV7-2 and TRBJ2-7): GAGVSQSPSNKVTEKGKDVELRCDPISGHTALYWYRQSLGQGLEFLIYFQGNSAPDKSGLPSDRFSAERTGGSVSTLTIQRTQQEDSAVYLCASSLDHRSYEQYFGPGTRLTVT.

The chain couples TRBV28 to TRBJ2-5, with no clear D. Germline V gives CDR1 MDHEN, CDR2 SYDVKM. Trimming shortened V by 7 bases and J by 3 bases, and 12 bases separated the two germline ends. The CDR3 extends over 13 amino acids. In DNA, the CDR3 is TGTGCCAGCAACCCCCAGACTGAAGAGACCCAGTACTTC. This translates into CASNPQTEETQYF.

In its sample, this clone was seen a few times. The chain recombines TRBV18 with TRBJ2-5; TRBD1 might be the D (6 bases). This CDR3 region has 13 residues. The germline CDR1 and CDR2 sequences are KGHSH and LQKENI. V lost 3 bases and J 5 bases, leaving 10 bases between the germline ends. CDR3 protein: CASSPTRGETQYF. In nucleotides, the CDR3 is TGTGCCAGCTCACCTACTAGGGGGGAGACCCAGTACTTC.

The J gene is TRBJ2-3, the V gene TRBV30, with 7 bases fitting TRBD1. Germline V gives CDR1 GTSNPN, CDR2 SVGIG (reference sequence). The CDR3 contains 15 residues. Trimming at V came to 2 bases and at J to 0 bases, leaving 5 bases not matched to a gene. The CDR3 sequence is CAWSRMGQSTDTQYF. DNA of the CDR3: TGTGCCTGGAGTAGAATGGGACAGAGCACAGATACGCAGTATTTT.

The gene calls are TRBV14 and TRBJ1-2; D uncertain. The CDR3 loop spans 15 amino acids. V gave up 0 bases and J gave up 4 bases, with 12 bases separating them. The germline gives CDR1 SGHDN, CDR2 FVKESK. Here the CDR3 reads CASSQDLDTFYGYTF. CDR3 coding DNA: TGTGCCAGCAGCCAAGATCTTGACACCTTCTATGGCTACACCTTC.

The rearrangement links TRBV9 to TRBJ1-2, with D unclear. Germline lookup yields CDR1 SGDLS and CDR2 YYNGEE. CDR3 length: 13 amino acids. The V end was cut by 4 bases, the J end by 1 base, with 8 bases between. DNA for the CDR3: TGTGCCAGCAGCCTAACCCTTAACTATGGCTACACCTTC. Protein: CASSLTLNYGYTF. Together with reference TRBV9 and TRBJ1-2, the CDR3 gives the full variable domain: DSGVTQTPKHLITATGQRVTLRCSPRSGDLSVYWYQQSLDQGLQFLIQYYNGEERAKGNILERFSAQQFPDLHSELNLSSLELGDSALYFCASSLTLNYGYTFGSGTRLTVV.

The J gene is TRBJ1-2, the V gene TRBV24-1; TRBD1 is a possible D gene (5 bases). Trimming shortened V by 4 bases and J by 8 bases, and 7 bases separated the two germline ends. This CDR3 is built from 11 residues. Germline loops: CDR1 KGHDR, CDR2 SFDVKD. As DNA, the CDR3 is TGTGCCACCAGTGAAAGGGGAGGCTACACCTTC. Its protein product is CATSERGGYTF.

The J gene is TRBJ2-7, the V gene TRBV28, with a tentative D call TRBD1 (5 bases). The germline gives CDR1 MDHEN, CDR2 SYDVKM. This CDR3 is 16 amino acids long. Trimming cost V 5 bases and J 2 bases, with 19 bases left between them. CDR3 DNA sequence: TGTGCCAGCAGTCCTCCCTACAGGAGCTCCCCCTACGAGCAGTACTTC. Its protein product is CASSPPYRSSPYEQYF.

Only a few counts were recorded for this clone. The J gene is TRBJ1-2, the V gene TRBV9; 8 bases are shared with TRBD1. CDR1 and CDR2 from the germline V gene are SGDLS and YYNGEE. Unmatched junction bases numbered 17, after V lost 0 bases and J lost 7 bases. The CDR3 totals 18 residues. In DNA form, the CDR3 reads TGTGCCAGCAGCGTAGCTTCGGGACAGAGCTTGGGGACAGGTGGCTACACCTTC. Translation: CASSVASGQSLGTGGYTF.

In this sample, this clone turned up a few times. The chain uses TRBV10-3 and TRBJ2-1; 9 positions agree with TRBD1. The CDR3 loop spans 15 amino acids. With 3 bases clipped from V and 7 bases from J, the junction kept 7 bases outside the gene matches. Per germline, CDR1 ENHRY and CDR2 SYGVKD. CDR3 bases: TGTGCCATCAGTGACAGGACAGGGGCAGTTAATGAGCAGTTCTTC. This encodes CAISDRTGAVNEQFF.

The rearrangement links TRBV9 to TRBJ2-5, with D maybe TRBD1 (5 bases). Trimming stripped 0 bases from V and 5 bases from J, with 8 bases between. Germline V lookup: CDR1 SGDLS, CDR2 YYNGEE. CDR3 length: 13 amino acids. The CDR3: CASSVEGWETQYF. In DNA form, the CDR3 reads TGTGCCAGCAGCGTAGAGGGGTGGGAGACCCAGTACTTC.

The rearrangement joins TRBV19 to TRBJ2-1; unclear D gene. V was shortened by 5 bases and J by 8 bases, with 10 bases between the two germline ends. The CDR3 contains 12 residues. CDR1 and CDR2 (germline): LNHDA, SQIVND (reference sequence). The CDR3, as DNA: TGTGCCAGTAGTCCCCCCGGGTATGAGCAGTTCTTC. Amino acid sequence: CASSPPGYEQFF.

The CDR3 region has the DNA TGCGCCAGCAGCCAAGAACCTAGCGGGGGGGCATCAGATACGCAGTATTTT. Its translation: CASSQEPSGGASDTQYF. J is TRBJ2-3 and V is TRBV4-3; TRBD2 agrees at 12 bases. With 0 bases clipped from V and 4 bases from J, the junction kept 5 bases outside the gene matches. Germline V CDR1 and CDR2: LGHNA, YSLEER. The CDR3 loop spans 17 amino acids.

As regards this clone: Different DNA sequences within this sample yield the same CDR3. This chain links TRBV2 with TRBJ1-5; D gene unclear. CDR3 length: 14 residues. Germline V gene data show CDR1 as SNHLY and CDR2 as FYNNEI. V was clipped by 5 bases and J by 0 bases, with 8 bases between them. CDR3 coding DNA: TGTGCCAGCAGTTTGGCGGCTAGCAATCAGCCCCAGCATTTT. Amino acids: CASSLAASNQPQHF. The whole variable domain, remainder taken from reference TRBV2 and TRBJ1-5, is EPEVTQTPSHQVTQMGQEVILRCVPISNHLYFYWYRQILGQKVEFLVSFYNNEISEKSEIFDDQFSVERPDGSNFTLKIRSTKLEDSAMYFCASSLAASNQPQHFGDGTRLSIL.

The chain combines TRBV4-2 with TRBJ2-7, with D uncertain. The CDR3 consists of 15 residues. CDR1 and CDR2 (germline): LGHNA, YNFKEQ. V lost 1 base, J lost 6 bases, and 16 bases lay in between. The DNA for the CDR3 is TGTGCCAGCAGCCAAGGCCCACTGCTTAGCCGCGAGCAGTACTTC. It specifies CASSQGPLLSREQYF.

The chain couples TRBV5-1 to TRBJ2-5; 7 nucleotides agree with TRBD1. The germline V gene encodes CDR1 SGHRS and CDR2 YFSETQ. This CDR3 contains 15 residues. Trimming cost V 3 bases and J 5 bases; bases outside gene matches: 10. CDR3 region: CASSWGRQGPETQYF. CDR3 in DNA: TGCGCCAGCAGCTGGGGGAGACAGGGCCCGGAGACCCAGTACTTC.

V gene TRBV6-2 or TRBV6-3 combines with J gene TRBJ2-7; D is unresolved. Germline loops: CDR1 MNHEY, CDR2 SVGEGT. V lost 2 bases and J 0 bases, leaving 11 bases between the germline ends. The CDR3 has 15 amino acids. DNA of the CDR3: TGTGCCAGCAGTTACGGCAGGTCGTTCTCCTACGAGCAGTACTTC. Protein: CASSYGRSFSYEQYF.

Written as DNA, the CDR3 is TGTGCCAGCAGCATCCACGACTCGGAGGCCTACGAGCAGTACTTC. Protein sequence: CASSIHDSEAYEQYF. This rearrangement joins TRBV21-1 to TRBJ2-7; the tabulated D call, TRBD2, remains unverified against the DNA. TRBV21-1 is classified as a pseudogene. The CDR3 runs 15 residues.